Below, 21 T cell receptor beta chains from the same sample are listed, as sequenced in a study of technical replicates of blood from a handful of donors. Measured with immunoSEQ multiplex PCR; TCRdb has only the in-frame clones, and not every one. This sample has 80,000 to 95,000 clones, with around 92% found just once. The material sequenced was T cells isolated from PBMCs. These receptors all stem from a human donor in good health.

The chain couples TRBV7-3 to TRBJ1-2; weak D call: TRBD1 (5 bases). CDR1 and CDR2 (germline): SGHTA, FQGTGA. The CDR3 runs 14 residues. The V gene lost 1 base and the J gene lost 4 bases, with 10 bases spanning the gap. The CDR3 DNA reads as TGTGCCAGCAGCTTAAACCAGGGTGGCTATGGCTACACCTTC. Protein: CASSLNQGGYGYTF.

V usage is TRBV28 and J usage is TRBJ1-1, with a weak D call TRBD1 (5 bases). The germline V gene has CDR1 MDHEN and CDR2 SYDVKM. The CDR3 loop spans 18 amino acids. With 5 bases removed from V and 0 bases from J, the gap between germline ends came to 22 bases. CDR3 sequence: CASSPTTVNEILNTEAFF. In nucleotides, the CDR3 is TGTGCCAGCAGTCCCACGACAGTTAATGAGATTCTGAACACTGAAGCTTTCTTT.

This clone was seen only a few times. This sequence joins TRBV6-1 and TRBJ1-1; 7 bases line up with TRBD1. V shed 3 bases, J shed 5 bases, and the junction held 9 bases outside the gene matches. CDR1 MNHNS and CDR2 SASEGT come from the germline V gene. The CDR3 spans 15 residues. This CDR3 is CASSDLQGFGTEAFF. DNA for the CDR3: TGTGCCAGCAGTGACCTACAGGGGTTCGGGACTGAAGCTTTCTTT.

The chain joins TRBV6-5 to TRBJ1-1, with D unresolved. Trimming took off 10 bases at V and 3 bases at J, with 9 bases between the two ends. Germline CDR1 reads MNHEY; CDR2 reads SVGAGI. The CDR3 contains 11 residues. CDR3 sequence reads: CAKSRDTEAFF. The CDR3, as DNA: TGTGCCAAGAGTCGGGACACTGAAGCTTTCTTT.

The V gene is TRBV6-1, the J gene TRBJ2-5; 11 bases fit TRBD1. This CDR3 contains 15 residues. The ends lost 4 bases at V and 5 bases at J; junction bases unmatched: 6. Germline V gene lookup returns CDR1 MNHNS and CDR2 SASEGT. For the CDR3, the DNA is TGTGCCAGCAGTGGGAGGACAGGGGGCGCGGAGACCCAGTACTTC. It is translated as CASSGRTGGAETQYF.

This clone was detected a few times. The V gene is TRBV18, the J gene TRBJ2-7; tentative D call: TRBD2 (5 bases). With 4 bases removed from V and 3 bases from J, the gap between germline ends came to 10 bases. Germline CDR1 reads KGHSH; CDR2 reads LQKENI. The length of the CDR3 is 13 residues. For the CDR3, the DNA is TGTGCCAGCTCACTCGGGGTCAGCTACGAGCAGTACTTC. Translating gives CASSLGVSYEQYF. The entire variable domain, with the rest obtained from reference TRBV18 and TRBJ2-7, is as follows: NAGVMQNPRHLVRRRGQEARLRCSPMKGHSHVYWYRQLPEEGLKFMVYLQKENIIDESGMPKERFSAEFPKEGPSILRIQQVVRGDSAAYFCASSLGVSYEQYFGPGTRLTVT.

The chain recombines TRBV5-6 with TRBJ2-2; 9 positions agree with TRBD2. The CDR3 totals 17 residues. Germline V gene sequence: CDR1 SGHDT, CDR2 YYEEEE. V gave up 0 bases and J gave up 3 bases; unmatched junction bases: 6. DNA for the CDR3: TGTGCCAGCAGCTTGGTAGCTAGCGGGATCCACACCGGGGAGCTGTTTTTT. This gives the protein CASSLVASGIHTGELFF.

The CDR3 protein is CASSINPTGGQETQYF. CDR3 coding DNA: TGTGCCAGTAGTATAAATCCGACAGGGGGTCAGGAGACCCAGTACTTC. V and J are TRBV19 and TRBJ2-5; TRBD1 aligns across 9 bases. CDR1 is LNHDA and CDR2 is SQIVND in the germline V gene (reference sequence). This CDR3 spans 16 amino acids. With 2 bases clipped from V and 5 bases from J, the junction kept 9 bases outside the gene matches.

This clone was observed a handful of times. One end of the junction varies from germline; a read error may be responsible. DNA of the CDR3: TGTGCCAGCAGTGATACCGGGACACAAGCTTTC. It specifies CASSDTGTQAF. The chain carries TRBV6-1 and TRBJ2-6, with D possibly being TRBD1 (6 bases). Germline CDR1 and CDR2: MNHNS and SASEGT. The CDR3 spans 11 residues.

This CDR3 reads CASSERYETSGYEQYF. In nucleotides, the CDR3 is TGTGCCAGCAGTGAAAGGTACGAGACTAGCGGTTACGAGCAGTACTTC. The rearrangement uses TRBV6-1 and TRBJ2-7; the match to TRBD2 covers 9 bases. The CDR3 spans 16 residues. Germline V gene sequence: CDR1 MNHNS, CDR2 SASEGT. After removal of 2 bases from V and 4 bases from J, the junction contained 9 bases not matched to a gene.

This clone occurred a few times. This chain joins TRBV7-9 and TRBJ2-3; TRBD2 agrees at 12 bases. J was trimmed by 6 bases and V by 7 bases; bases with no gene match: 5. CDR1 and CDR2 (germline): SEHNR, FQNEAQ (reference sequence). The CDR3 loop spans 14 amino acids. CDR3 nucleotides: TGTGCCAGCACCCGACTAGCGGGGGCCGATACGCAGTATTTT. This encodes CASTRLAGADTQYF.

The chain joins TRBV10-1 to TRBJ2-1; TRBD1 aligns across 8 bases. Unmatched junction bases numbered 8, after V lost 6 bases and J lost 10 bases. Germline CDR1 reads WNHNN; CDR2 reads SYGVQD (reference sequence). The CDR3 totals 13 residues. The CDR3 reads CASRMTGEKEQFF. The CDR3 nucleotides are TGCGCCAGCAGGATGACAGGGGAAAAAGAGCAGTTCTTC.

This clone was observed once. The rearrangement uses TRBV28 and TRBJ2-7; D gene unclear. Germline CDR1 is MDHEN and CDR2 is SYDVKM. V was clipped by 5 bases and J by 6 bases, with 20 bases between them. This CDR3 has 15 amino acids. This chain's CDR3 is CASSDPAGSFSEQYF. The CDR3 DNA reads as TGTGCCAGCAGTGACCCCGCCGGGTCATTTAGCGAGCAGTACTTC.

CDR3 DNA sequence: TGTGCCTGGAGTGGATACAGGGTGCCCTCTGGAAACACCATATATTTT. As protein: CAWSGYRVPSGNTIYF. The chain couples TRBV30 to TRBJ1-3, with D tentatively TRBD1 (6 bases). Trimming took off 1 base at V and 0 bases at J, with 13 bases between the two ends. The CDR3 has 16 residues. Germline values: CDR1 GTSNPN, CDR2 SVGIG (reference sequence). The full variable domain, completed using reference TRBV30 and TRBJ1-3, is SQTIHQWPATLVQPVGSPLSLECTVEGTSNPNLYWYRQAAGRGLQLLFYSVGIGQISSEVPQNLSASRPQDRQFILSSKKLLLSDSGFYLCAWSGYRVPSGNTIYFGEGSWLTVV.

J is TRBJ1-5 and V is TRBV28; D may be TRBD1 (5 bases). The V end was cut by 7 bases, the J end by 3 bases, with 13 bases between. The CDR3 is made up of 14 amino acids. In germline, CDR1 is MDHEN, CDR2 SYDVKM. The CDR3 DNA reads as TGTGCCAGCACCCTAGGGGCCGCCAATCAGCCCCAGCATTTT. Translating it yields CASTLGAANQPQHF.

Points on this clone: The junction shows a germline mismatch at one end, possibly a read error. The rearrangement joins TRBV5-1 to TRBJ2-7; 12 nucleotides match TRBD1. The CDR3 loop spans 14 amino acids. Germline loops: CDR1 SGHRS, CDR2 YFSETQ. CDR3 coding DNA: TGCGCCAGCAGTTTGGGGACAGGGGGCGGGGAGCAGTACTTC. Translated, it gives CASSLGTGGGEQYF. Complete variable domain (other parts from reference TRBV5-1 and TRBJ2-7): KAGVTQTPRYLIKTRGQQVTLSCSPISGHRSVSWYQQTPGQGLQFLFEYFSETQRNKGNFPGRFSGRQFSNSRSEMNVSTLELGDSALYLCASSLGTGGGEQYFGPGTRLTVT.

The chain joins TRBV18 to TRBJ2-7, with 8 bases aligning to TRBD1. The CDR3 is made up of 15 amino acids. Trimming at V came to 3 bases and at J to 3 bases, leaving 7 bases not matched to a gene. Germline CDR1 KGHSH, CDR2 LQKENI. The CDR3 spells CASSPGQGPVYEQYF. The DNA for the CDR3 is TGTGCCAGCTCACCTGGACAGGGCCCAGTCTACGAGCAGTACTTC.

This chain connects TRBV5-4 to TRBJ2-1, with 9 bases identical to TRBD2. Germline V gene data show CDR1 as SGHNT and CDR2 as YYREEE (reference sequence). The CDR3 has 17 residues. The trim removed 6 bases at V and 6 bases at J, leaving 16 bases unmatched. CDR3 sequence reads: CASTIILVAGVPNEQFF. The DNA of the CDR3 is TGTGCCAGCACTATAATACTGGTAGCGGGAGTTCCCAATGAGCAGTTCTTC. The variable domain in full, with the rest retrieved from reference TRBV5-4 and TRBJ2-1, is ETGVTQSPTHLIKTRGQQVTLRCSSQSGHNTVSWYQQALGQGPQFIFQYYREEENGRGNFPPRFSGLQFPNYSSELNVNALELDDSALYLCASTIILVAGVPNEQFFGPGTRLTVL.

DNA for the CDR3: TGTGCCAGCGAGGGGGTCCATGGCTACACCTTC. Protein: CASEGVHGYTF. The V and J genes are TRBV5-4 and TRBJ1-2, with D tentatively TRBD1 (6 bases). V was shortened by 7 bases and J by 6 bases, with 10 bases between the two germline ends. There are 11 residues in the CDR3. The germline gives CDR1 SGHNT, CDR2 YYREEE (reference sequence). Together with reference TRBV5-4 and TRBJ1-2, the CDR3 gives the full variable domain: ETGVTQSPTHLIKTRGQQVTLRCSSQSGHNTVSWYQQALGQGPQFIFQYYREEENGRGNFPPRFSGLQFPNYSSELNVNALELDDSALYLCASEGVHGYTFGSGTRLTVV.

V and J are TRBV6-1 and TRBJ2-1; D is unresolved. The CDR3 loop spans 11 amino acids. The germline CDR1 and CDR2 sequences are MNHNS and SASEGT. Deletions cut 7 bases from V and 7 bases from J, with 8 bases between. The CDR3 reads CASTVTNEQFF. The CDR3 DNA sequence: TGTGCCAGCACCGTTACTAATGAGCAGTTCTTC.

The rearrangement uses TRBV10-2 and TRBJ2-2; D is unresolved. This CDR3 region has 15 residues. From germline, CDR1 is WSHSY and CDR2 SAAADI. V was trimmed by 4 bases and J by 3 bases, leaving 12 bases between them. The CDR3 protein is CASSVSRPHTGELFF. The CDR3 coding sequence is TGCGCCAGCAGTGTCTCTAGGCCCCACACCGGGGAGCTGTTTTTT.